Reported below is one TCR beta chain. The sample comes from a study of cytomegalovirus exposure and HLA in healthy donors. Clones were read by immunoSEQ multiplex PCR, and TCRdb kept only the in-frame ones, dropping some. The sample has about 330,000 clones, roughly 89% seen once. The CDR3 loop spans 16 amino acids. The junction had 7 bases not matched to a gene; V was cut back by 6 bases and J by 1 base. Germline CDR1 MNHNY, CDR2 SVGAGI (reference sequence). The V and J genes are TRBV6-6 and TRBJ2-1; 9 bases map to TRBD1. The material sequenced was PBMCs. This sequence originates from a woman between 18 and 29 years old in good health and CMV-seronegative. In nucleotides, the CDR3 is TGTGCCAGCAGCGAAACCGGGACAGGGTCCTACAATGAGCAGTTCTTC. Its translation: CASSETGTGSYNEQFF.